A single sample is the source of the 9 T cell receptor beta chains below, sequenced in a study of CD8 T cells in Susac syndrome. RNA in amounts of about 0.5 to 1 ug was reverse transcribed with random hexamers. Each CDR3 protein is one row after TCRdb ran MiXCR on the immunoSEQ multiplex PCR reads. The table lists 110,000 to 150,000 distinct CDR3 sequences, approximately 95% of them singletons. The sequenced material came from CD4+ T cells from PBMCs. These receptors were taken from a human donor with Susac syndrome.

This chain joins TRBV6-5 and TRBJ1-5, with TRBD1 matching 8 bases. The CDR3 spans 14 residues. CDR1 MNHEY and CDR2 SVGAGI come from the germline V gene. J gave up 7 bases and V 5 bases, and 7 bases lay outside the gene matches. The CDR3 sequence: CASSHDRGKQPQHF. The CDR3 bases are TGTGCCAGCAGTCACGACAGGGGAAAGCAGCCCCAGCATTTT.

The chain uses TRBV5-1 and TRBJ2-1; a weak D match, TRBD1 (6 bases). The CDR3 is 12 amino acids. Germline lookup yields CDR1 SGHRS and CDR2 YFSETQ. V dropped 2 bases and J dropped 8 bases, with 8 bases sitting between them. CDR3 in DNA: TGCGCCAGCAGCTTCAAGGGGGATGAGCAGTTCTTC. It codes for CASSFKGDEQFF. Complete variable domain (other parts from reference TRBV5-1 and TRBJ2-1): KAGVTQTPRYLIKTRGQQVTLSCSPISGHRSVSWYQQTPGQGLQFLFEYFSETQRNKGNFPGRFSGRQFSNSRSEMNVSTLELGDSALYLCASSFKGDEQFFGPGTRLTVL.

This rearrangement joins TRBV12-3 or TRBV12-4 to TRBJ1-5; TRBD1 matches 9 bases. The length of the CDR3 is 15 residues. The V segment lost 4 bases and the J segment 6 bases; nucleotides outside the gene matches: 7. CDR3 DNA: TGTGCCAGCAGTTACGGACAGGGGCTGTCTCAGCCCCAGCATTTT. It translates to CASSYGQGLSQPQHF.

The chain links TRBV9 to TRBJ1-2, with 10 bases identical to TRBD1. Germline V gives CDR1 SGDLS, CDR2 YYNGEE. V lost 3 bases, J lost 7 bases, and 3 bases stayed unmatched. The CDR3 extends over 13 amino acids. The CDR3 DNA reads as TGTGCCAGCAGCGGACAGGGGGCGGGTGGCTACACCTTC. This sequence encodes CASSGQGAGGYTF.

The chain is built from TRBV7-9 and TRBJ2-5; D possibly uses TRBD1 or TRBD2 (5 bases each). Trimming shortened V by 6 bases and J by 1 base, and 15 bases separated the two germline ends. This CDR3 has 15 amino acids. Germline V gene lookup returns CDR1 SEHNR and CDR2 FQNEAQ (reference sequence). CDR3 sequence: CASSRTGDPQETQYF. The DNA of the CDR3 is TGTGCCAGCAGTCGGACCGGGGACCCCCAAGAGACCCAGTACTTC. Full variable domain (missing parts from reference TRBV7-9 and TRBJ2-5): DTGVSQNPRHKITKRGQNVTFRCDPISEHNRLYWYRQTLGQGPEFLTYFQNEAQLEKSRLLSDRFSAERPKGSFSTLEIQRTEQGDSAMYLCASSRTGDPQETQYFGPGTRLLVL.

The chain is built from TRBV20-1 and TRBJ2-3, with unresolved D. The germline CDR1 and CDR2 sequences are DFQATT and SNEGSKA (reference sequence). CDR3 length equals 15 residues. V lost 6 bases and J lost 0, with 16 bases in between. CDR3 bases: TGCAGTGCCCCGGCGGCCCGCACTAGCACAGATACGCAGTATTTT. Translating it yields CSAPAARTSTDTQYF.

CDR3 in amino acids: CASSQEARSKANQPQHF. The CDR3 DNA reads as TGCGCCAGCAGCCAAGAGGCCAGGTCTAAAGCCAATCAGCCCCAGCATTTT. V gene TRBV4-1 combines with J gene TRBJ1-5; D gene uncertain. Germline CDR1 MGHRA, CDR2 YSYEKL. The CDR3 length is 17 residues. Trimming pared 0 bases from V and 3 bases from J, leaving 15 bases between.

The chain has TRBV28 and TRBJ2-6; D remains ambiguous. CDR3 length: 21 amino acids. The V end lost 3 bases, the J end lost 1 base, and 25 bases lay between the germline ends. Germline CDR1 is MDHEN and CDR2 is SYDVKM. The CDR3 spells CASSLSSLSWGSMSGANVLTF. CDR3 bases: TGTGCCAGCAGTTTGAGCTCCCTCAGTTGGGGATCCATGTCTGGGGCCAACGTCCTGACTTTC.

The chain links TRBV6-6 to TRBJ2-7; D gene ambiguous. From germline, CDR1 is MNHNY and CDR2 SVGAGI (reference sequence). V was shortened by 8 bases and J by 1 base, with 9 bases between the two germline ends. The CDR3 loop spans 12 amino acids. CDR3 nucleotide sequence: TGTGCCAGCGCGGAGAGATCCTACGAGCAGTACTTC. It yields the protein CASAERSYEQYF.